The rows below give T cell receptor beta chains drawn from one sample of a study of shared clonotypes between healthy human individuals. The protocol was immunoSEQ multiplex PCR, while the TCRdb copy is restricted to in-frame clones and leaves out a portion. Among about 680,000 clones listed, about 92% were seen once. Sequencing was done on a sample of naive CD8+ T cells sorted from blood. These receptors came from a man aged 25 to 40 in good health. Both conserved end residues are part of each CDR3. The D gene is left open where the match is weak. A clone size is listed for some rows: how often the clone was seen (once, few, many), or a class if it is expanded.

CDR3: CASSPGLAGPSYNEQFF
DNA: TGTGCCAGCAGCCCGGGACTAGCGGGACCCTCCTACAATGAGCAGTTCTTC
D: TRBD2
J: TRBJ2-1
V: TRBV7-9
size: .

CDR3: CASSLEGGAAPAREQYF
DNA: TGTGCCAGCAGCTTGGAGGGGGGGGCAGCCCCCGCAAGGGAGCAGTACTTC
D: .
J: TRBJ2-7
V: TRBV5-4
size: .

CDR3: CASSPRTGGGYEQYF
DNA: TGTGCCAGCAGTCCTAGGACAGGGGGAGGCTACGAGCAGTACTTC
D: TRBD1
J: TRBJ2-7
V: TRBV27
size: .

CDR3: CASSWGDRGWQPQHF
DNA: TGTGCCAGCAGCTGGGGGGACAGGGGATGGCAGCCCCAGCATTTT
D: TRBD1
J: TRBJ1-5
V: TRBV5-5
size: .

CDR3: CASSRNTGELFF
DNA: TGTGCCAGCAGCAGGAACACCGGGGAGCTGTTTTTT
D: .
J: TRBJ2-2
V: TRBV7-9
size: .

CDR3: CASSPRGGFSYNEQFF
DNA: TGTGCCAGCAGCCCTAGGGGGGGATTCAGTTACAATGAGCAGTTCTTC
D: .
J: TRBJ2-1
V: TRBV11-2
size: .

CDR3: CASSIKGGGQGFHNEQFF
DNA: TGTGCCAGTAGTATAAAAGGGGGGGGACAGGGTTTCCACAATGAGCAGTTCTTC
D: TRBD1
J: TRBJ2-1
V: TRBV19
size: .

CDR3: CASSLAPEGRGTDTQYF
DNA: TGCGCCAGCAGCTTGGCCCCCGAAGGGCGGGGGACAGATACGCAGTATTTT
D: TRBD2
J: TRBJ2-3
V: TRBV5-1
size: .

CDR3: CASSPRQYKSLTDTQYF
DNA: TGTGCCAGCAGTCCAAGACAATACAAGTCACTAACAGATACGCAGTATTTT
D: .
J: TRBJ2-3
V: TRBV27
size: .

CDR3: CASSWGILAGETFDEQFF
DNA: TGTGCCAGCAGCTGGGGAATACTAGCGGGAGAAACCTTCGATGAGCAGTTCTTC
D: TRBD2
J: TRBJ2-1
V: TRBV13
size: .

CDR3: CASSFSENTGELFF
DNA: TGTGCCAGCAGCTTTTCAGAGAACACCGGGGAGCTGTTTTTT
D: .
J: TRBJ2-2
V: TRBV7-9
size: .

CDR3: CASSFARQVPYEQYF
DNA: TGTGCCAGCAGTTTCGCGAGACAGGTCCCCTACGAGCAGTACTTC
D: .
J: TRBJ2-7
V: TRBV27
size: once

CDR3: CASSFGVGQMPYEQYF
DNA: TGTGCCAGCAGCTTTGGGGTTGGGCAGATGCCCTACGAGCAGTACTTC
D: .
J: TRBJ2-7
V: TRBV7-9
size: .

CDR3: CASSLSGMGTDTQYF
DNA: TGTGCCAGCAGCTTAAGTGGGATGGGGACAGATACGCAGTATTTT
D: .
J: TRBJ2-3
V: TRBV5-8
size: .

CDR3: CASSLSGLADNYEQYF
DNA: TGTGCCAGCAGTTTATCTGGACTAGCGGACAACTACGAGCAGTACTTC
D: TRBD2
J: TRBJ2-7
V: TRBV27
size: .

CDR3: CASSFDRESSYEQYF
DNA: TGTGCCAGCAGTTTCGACAGGGAGAGCTCCTACGAGCAGTACTTC
D: TRBD1
J: TRBJ2-7
V: TRBV6-4
size: .

CDR3: CASSPRLALSTDTQYF
DNA: TGCGCCAGCAGCCCCCGACTAGCCCTGAGCACAGATACGCAGTATTTT
D: TRBD2
J: TRBJ2-3
V: TRBV5-1
size: .

CDR3: CASSLVAYEQYF
DNA: TGTGCCAGCAGCTTAGTGGCCTACGAGCAGTACTTC
D: .
J: TRBJ2-7
V: TRBV7-8
size: .

CDR3: CASTPIVSGRANEQFF
DNA: TGCGCCAGCACCCCCATTGTTAGCGGGAGGGCCAATGAGCAGTTCTTC
D: TRBD2
J: TRBJ2-1
V: TRBV4-1
size: .

CDR3: CASRGGSAEIYEQYF
DNA: TGTGCCAGCAGGGGAGGATCCGCTGAAATCTACGAGCAGTACTTC
D: .
J: TRBJ2-7
V: TRBV6-5
size: .

CDR3: CASSFPTDSSSYNEQFF
DNA: TGTGCCAGCAGCTTTCCCACCGACTCCAGCTCCTACAATGAGCAGTTCTTC
D: .
J: TRBJ2-1
V: TRBV7-9
size: .

CDR3: CASSSPGVSYEQYF
DNA: TGTGCCAGCAGCTCACCCGGGGTGTCCTACGAGCAGTACTTC
D: .
J: TRBJ2-7
V: TRBV5-5
size: .

CDR3: CSVEAGGYTQYF
DNA: TGCAGCGTTGAGGCAGGGGGTTACACGCAGTATTTT
D: TRBD1
J: TRBJ2-3
V: TRBV29-1
size: .

CDR3: CASSSETGPSSGNTIYF
DNA: TGTGCCAGCAGCTCAGAGACCGGGCCCAGCTCTGGAAACACCATATATTTT
D: .
J: TRBJ1-3
V: TRBV5-4
size: .

CDR3: CASSPPAPGGIQETQYF
DNA: TGTGCCAGCTCACCACCTGCTCCAGGGGGTATCCAAGAGACCCAGTACTTC
D: TRBD1
J: TRBJ2-5
V: TRBV18
size: .

CDR3: CASSYAASGSRYEQYF
DNA: TGTGCCAGCAGTTACGCTGCCAGCGGGAGTCGGTACGAGCAGTACTTC
D: TRBD2
J: TRBJ2-7
V: TRBV6-5
size: .

CDR3: CASGDSSYEQYF
DNA: TGTGCCAGCGGGGATAGCTCCTACGAGCAGTACTTC
D: .
J: TRBJ2-7
V: TRBV27
size: .

CDR3: CASSLSGRYEQYF
DNA: TGTGCCAGCAGCTTGTCGGGCAGGTACGAGCAGTACTTC
D: .
J: TRBJ2-7
V: TRBV11-2
size: once

CDR3: CASSLLPSSGSMTDTQYF
DNA: TGTGCCAGCAGCTTACTCCCCTCTAGCGGGAGTATGACAGATACGCAGTATTTT
D: TRBD2
J: TRBJ2-3
V: TRBV7-2
size: .

CDR3: CASSLGAKPGETQYF
DNA: TGTGCCAGCAGCTTGGGGGCAAAACCGGGGGAGACCCAGTACTTC
D: .
J: TRBJ2-5
V: TRBV5-6
size: .

CDR3: CASRATGNQPQHF
DNA: TGTGCCAGCAGGGCTACAGGGAATCAGCCCCAGCATTTT
D: .
J: TRBJ1-5
V: TRBV6-1
size: .

CDR3: CASSVTGTAQETQYF
DNA: TGTGCCAGCAGCGTAACCGGGACAGCGCAAGAGACCCAGTACTTC
D: TRBD1
J: TRBJ2-5
V: TRBV9
size: .

CDR3: CASSLTTQETQYF
DNA: TGTGCCAGCAGCTTAACGACCCAAGAGACCCAGTACTTC
D: .
J: TRBJ2-5
V: TRBV7-9
size: .

CDR3: CASRGTTAYEQYF
DNA: TGTGCCAGCAGAGGGACGACCGCCTACGAGCAGTACTTC
D: .
J: TRBJ2-7
V: TRBV2
size: .

CDR3: CASSRLESDSPYEQYF
DNA: TGCGCCAGCAGCCGGTTGGAGTCAGATTCGCCCTACGAGCAGTACTTC
D: .
J: TRBJ2-7
V: TRBV10-2
size: .

CDR3: CASSVRRQGTYNEQFF
DNA: TGTGCCAGCAGTGTAAGAAGACAGGGGACCTACAATGAGCAGTTCTTC
D: TRBD1
J: TRBJ2-1
V: TRBV6-1
size: .

CDR3: CASSSKPTSTDTQYF
DNA: TGTGCCAGCAGCAGCAAGCCTACTAGCACAGATACGCAGTATTTT
D: .
J: TRBJ2-3
V: TRBV13
size: .

CDR3: CASSFGMSATNEKLFF
DNA: TGTGCCAGCAGCTTCGGAATGTCTGCAACTAATGAAAAACTGTTTTTT
D: .
J: TRBJ1-4
V: TRBV9
size: .

CDR3: CASSEGHGGEKLFF
DNA: TGTGCCAGCAGTGAGGGTCACGGGGGAGAAAAACTGTTTTTT
D: .
J: TRBJ1-4
V: TRBV2
size: .

CDR3: CASKPDAGYTDTQYF
DNA: TGTGCCAGCAAACCTGACGCAGGGTACACAGATACGCAGTATTTT
D: .
J: TRBJ2-3
V: TRBV6-5
size: .

CDR3: CASSLVRDRLDEQYF
DNA: TGTGCCAGCAGCTTGGTCCGGGACAGGTTGGACGAGCAGTACTTC
D: TRBD1
J: TRBJ2-7
V: TRBV5-4
size: .

CDR3: CASSGGRDKNEKLFF
DNA: TGTGCCTCTTCGGGGGGGAGGGACAAGAATGAAAAACTGTTTTTT
D: .
J: TRBJ1-4
V: TRBV27
size: .